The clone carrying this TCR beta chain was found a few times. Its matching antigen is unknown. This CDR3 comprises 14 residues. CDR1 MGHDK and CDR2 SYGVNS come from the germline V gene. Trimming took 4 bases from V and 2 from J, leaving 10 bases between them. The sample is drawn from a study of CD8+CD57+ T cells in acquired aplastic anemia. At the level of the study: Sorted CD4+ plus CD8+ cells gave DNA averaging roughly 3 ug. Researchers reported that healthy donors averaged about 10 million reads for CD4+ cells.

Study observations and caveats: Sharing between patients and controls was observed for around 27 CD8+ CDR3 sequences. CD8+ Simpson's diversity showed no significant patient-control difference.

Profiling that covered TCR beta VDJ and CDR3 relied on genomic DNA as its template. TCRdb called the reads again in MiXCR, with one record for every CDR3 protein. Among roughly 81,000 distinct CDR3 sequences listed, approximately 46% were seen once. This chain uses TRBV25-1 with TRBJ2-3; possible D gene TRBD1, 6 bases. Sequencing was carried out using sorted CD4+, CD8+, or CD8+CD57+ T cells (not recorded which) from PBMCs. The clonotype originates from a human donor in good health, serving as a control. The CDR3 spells CASSARDTTDTQYF. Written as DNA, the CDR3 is TGTGCCAGCAGTGCCCGGGACACCACAGATACGCAGTATTTT.